These 30 T cell receptor beta chains came from one sample sequenced in a study of cytomegalovirus exposure and HLA in healthy donors. Researchers ran the PCR with 60 Vbeta and 13 Jbeta primers. The data were produced by immunoSEQ multiplex PCR, yet TCRdb's version contains in-frame clones alone and is incomplete. The sample shows some 140,000 clones, around 80% of them seen only once. What was sequenced was PBMCs. The receptors here all came from a woman aged 40 to 50 in good health and CMV-seronegative.

A few counts support this clone. The chain joins TRBV4-1 to TRBJ2-3; 12 bases match TRBD2. Germline trimming cut 1 base from V and 2 bases from J; bases unmatched to any gene: 4. Germline-derived CDR1 and CDR2 are MGHRA and YSYEKL. CDR3 length: 17 residues. The CDR3 protein is CASSQAGLAGITDTQYF. The CDR3 region has the DNA TGCGCCAGCAGCCAAGCCGGACTAGCGGGGATCACAGATACGCAGTATTTT.

V is TRBV11-3 and J is TRBJ2-5; TRBD2 aligns across 8 bases. Germline V CDR1 and CDR2: SGHNT, YENEEA. The CDR3 has 16 residues. After removal of 4 bases from V and 1 base from J, the junction contained 8 bases not matched to a gene. The CDR3 loop is CASSSRLAPSQETQYF. The CDR3 bases are TGTGCCAGCAGCTCACGACTAGCGCCTTCCCAAGAGACCCAGTACTTC.

The genes are TRBV15 and TRBJ1-5; TRBD1 matches at 7 bases. The germline CDR1 and CDR2 sequences are LNHNV and YYDKDF (reference sequence). This CDR3 spans 15 amino acids. J gave up 7 bases and V 2 bases, and 8 bases lay outside the gene matches. The CDR3 reads CATSRRDSMGQPQHF. The CDR3 DNA reads TGTGCCACCAGCAGACGGGACAGCATGGGGCAGCCCCAGCATTTT.

J is TRBJ2-3 and V is TRBV4-2, with a possible D match to TRBD2 (6 bases). V was trimmed by 4 bases and J by 1 base, leaving 12 bases between them. CDR1 is LGHNA, CDR2 YNFKEQ, per germline. The CDR3 length is 15 residues. CDR3 nucleotides: TGTGCCAGCAGCCCGGAGGGAGTAGGCACAGATACGCAGTATTTT. This translates into CASSPEGVGTDTQYF.

The chain couples TRBV7-9 to TRBJ1-1, with TRBD1 as a possible D gene (5 bases). There are 14 residues in the CDR3. Between the trimmed V and J ends, which lost 5 bases and 1 base, there was a span of 11 bases. The germline gives CDR1 SEHNR, CDR2 FQNEAQ (reference sequence). The CDR3 DNA sequence: TGTGCCAGCAGCCCCCTAGACAGGAACACTGAAGCTTTCTTT. Translation gives CASSPLDRNTEAFF. Full variable domain (rest looked up from reference TRBV7-9 and TRBJ1-1): DTGVSQNPRHKITKRGQNVTFRCDPISEHNRLYWYRQTLGQGPEFLTYFQNEAQLEKSRLLSDRFSAERPKGSFSTLEIQRTEQGDSAMYLCASSPLDRNTEAFFGQGTRLTVV.

The chain has TRBV29-1 and TRBJ1-4, with 7 bases lining up with TRBD1. CDR1 SQVTM and CDR2 ANQGSEA come from the germline V gene. The V segment lost 6 bases and the J segment 2 bases; nucleotides outside the gene matches: 6. The CDR3 runs to 14 residues. This CDR3 reads CSVKQGTTNEKLFF. Here the CDR3 DNA reads TGCAGCGTAAAACAGGGGACGACTAATGAAAAACTGTTTTTT. Drawing the rest from reference TRBV29-1 and TRBJ1-4, the complete variable domain is SAVISQKPSRDICQRGTSLTIQCQVDSQVTMMFWYRQQPGQSLTLIATANQGSEATYESGFVIDKFPISRPNLTFSTLTVSNMSPEDSSIYLCSVKQGTTNEKLFFGSGTQLSVL.

CDR3 residues: CASSLAPKLYEQYF. The DNA for the CDR3 is TGTGCCAGCAGCTTGGCCCCAAAGCTCTACGAGCAGTACTTC. The chain recombines TRBV5-5 with TRBJ2-7; D remains ambiguous. Trimming left V 0 bases short and J 3 bases short, with 10 bases between. Germline lookup yields CDR1 SGHKS and CDR2 YYEKEE (reference sequence). The CDR3 is made up of 14 amino acids.

The gene calls are TRBV6-6 and TRBJ1-5, with 10 nucleotides matching TRBD1. This CDR3 region has 16 residues. The V segment lost 4 bases and the J segment 4 bases; nucleotides outside the gene matches: 7. CDR1 is MNHNY, CDR2 SVGAGI, per germline (reference sequence). Here the CDR3 reads CASSSSTGGSNQPQHF. CDR3 nucleotides: TGTGCCAGCAGTTCCTCGACAGGGGGCTCAAATCAGCCCCAGCATTTT.

DNA for the CDR3: TGCAGCGTTGGACAGGGAAGGTACGAGCAGTACTTC. Encoded protein: CSVGQGRYEQYF. The genes are TRBV29-1 and TRBJ2-7; 7 bases agree with TRBD1. V shed 4 bases and J 4 bases; nucleotides not matched to a gene: 4. Looked up from germline, CDR1 is SQVTM and CDR2 is ANQGSEA. The CDR3 totals 12 residues.

The chain recombines TRBV5-1 with TRBJ2-5; the match to TRBD1 covers 7 bases. There are 16 residues in the CDR3. The germline V gene encodes CDR1 SGHRS and CDR2 YFSETQ. V gave up 3 bases and J gave up 2 bases; unmatched junction bases: 10. The CDR3 DNA follows: TGCGCCAGCAGCTATTCCGGGACAGTCTATCAAGAGACCCAGTACTTC. This codes for CASSYSGTVYQETQYF. Variable domain in full (rest from reference TRBV5-1 and TRBJ2-5): KAGVTQTPRYLIKTRGQQVTLSCSPISGHRSVSWYQQTPGQGLQFLFEYFSETQRNKGNFPGRFSGRQFSNSRSEMNVSTLELGDSALYLCASSYSGTVYQETQYFGPGTRLLVL.

This sequence joins TRBV29-1 and TRBJ2-3; 11 nucleotides agree with TRBD2. The CDR3 covers 19 residues. Germline assignment: CDR1 SQVTM and CDR2 ANQGSEA. V lost 6 bases to trimming and J lost 4 bases; unmatched junction nucleotides: 21. CDR3 region: CSVRDWGGTSGLLSDTQYF. CDR3 nucleotides: TGCAGCGTCAGAGACTGGGGGGGGACTAGCGGACTTCTCTCAGATACGCAGTATTTT.

The rearrangement uses TRBV10-1 and TRBJ2-1, with D unclear. This CDR3 region has 14 residues. V dropped 0 bases and J dropped 10 bases, with 13 bases sitting between them. CDR1 is WNHNN and CDR2 is SYGVQD in the germline V gene (reference sequence). The DNA for the CDR3 is TGCGCCAGCAGTGAGTCGAGGCTAGTTAACGAGCAGTTCTTC. This gives the protein CASSESRLVNEQFF.

The V call is TRBV4-2, the J call TRBJ1-5; no clear D gene. Trimming pared 0 bases from V and 3 bases from J, leaving 15 bases between. The CDR3 runs 17 residues. The germline V gene encodes CDR1 LGHNA and CDR2 YNFKEQ. The CDR3 sequence is CASSQDPAQLVNQPQHF. The CDR3, as DNA: TGTGCCAGCAGCCAAGACCCGGCCCAGCTAGTCAATCAGCCCCAGCATTTT.

The CDR3 spells CASSQPGHSSYEQYF. In DNA, the CDR3 is TGCGCCAGCAGTCAACCGGGACATTCCTCCTACGAGCAGTACTTC. The V call is TRBV5-1, the J call TRBJ2-7; a weak D match, TRBD1 (6 bases). The CDR3 runs 15 residues. CDR1 and CDR2 (germline): SGHRS, YFSETQ. The V end was cut by 5 bases, the J end by 0 bases, with 15 bases between.

V is TRBV7-9 and J is TRBJ2-1, with D maybe TRBD1 (6 bases). Looked up from germline, CDR1 is SEHNR and CDR2 is FQNEAQ (reference sequence). The CDR3 totals 15 residues. The V and J ends lost 5 bases and 4 bases respectively, with 15 bases between them. This chain's CDR3 is CASSAKKGEYNEQFF. DNA of the CDR3: TGTGCCAGCAGCGCTAAAAAGGGGGAGTACAATGAGCAGTTCTTC.

The chain uses TRBV11-2 and TRBJ2-7, with 10 bases identical to TRBD1. The V and J ends lost 1 base and 5 bases, in that order; junction bases with no gene match: 2. This CDR3 is built from 14 residues. The germline V gene encodes CDR1 SGHAT and CDR2 FQNNGV. CDR3 residues: CASSLVGTGDEQYF. The CDR3 DNA reads TGTGCCAGCAGCTTAGTAGGGACAGGGGACGAGCAGTACTTC.

The V gene is TRBV19, the J gene TRBJ1-5, with D maybe TRBD1 (5 bases). The germline CDR1 and CDR2 sequences are LNHDA and SQIVND (reference sequence). This CDR3 is 15 amino acids long. Trimming cost V 3 bases and J 3 bases, with 12 bases left between them. In DNA form, the CDR3 reads TGTGCCAGTAGTATCTCCAGGGTGACCAATCAGCCCCAGCATTTT. It translates to CASSISRVTNQPQHF.

This rearrangement joins TRBV11-2 to TRBJ2-2, with a possible D match to TRBD1 (6 bases). CDR1 is SGHAT, CDR2 FQNNGV, per germline. Trimming left V 1 base short and J 0 bases short, with 9 bases between. The CDR3 has 16 amino acids. The CDR3 nucleotides read TGTGCCAGCAGCTTAGTAAAGGGGGCGAACACCGGGGAGCTGTTTTTT. Its protein is CASSLVKGANTGELFF.

CDR3 DNA sequence: TGTGCCAGCAAGGAGTCAATAGAGAACACTGAAGCTTTCTTT. Translation: CASKESIENTEAFF. The chain is built from TRBV6-4 and TRBJ1-1; D unresolved. The CDR3 totals 14 residues. The germline V and J ends were trimmed by 7 bases and 1 base, with 13 bases remaining between them. Per the germline V gene, CDR1 is MRHNA and CDR2 is SNTAGT.

This clone was detected only a few times. The J gene is TRBJ2-1, the V gene TRBV5-4; 9 nucleotides align to TRBD1. In germline, CDR1 is SGHNT, CDR2 YYREEE (reference sequence). CDR3 length: 15 residues. The V gene end was trimmed by 3 bases and the J gene end by 3 bases; junction bases not matched to a gene: 4. The CDR3 is CASSYTGGIYNEQFF. CDR3 sequence (DNA): TGTGCCAGCAGCTATACAGGGGGCATCTACAATGAGCAGTTCTTC. Full variable domain (outside the CDR3, taken from reference TRBV5-4 and TRBJ2-1): ETGVTQSPTHLIKTRGQQVTLRCSSQSGHNTVSWYQQALGQGPQFIFQYYREEENGRGNFPPRFSGLQFPNYSSELNVNALELDDSALYLCASSYTGGIYNEQFFGPGTRLTVL.

The rearrangement joins TRBV11-3 to TRBJ2-1, with TRBD1 matching over 7 bases. V dropped 4 bases and J dropped 7; count of bases not matched to a gene: 7. The CDR3 length is 14 residues. Germline CDR1 and CDR2: SGHNT and YENEEA. The CDR3: CASSSGQYWNEQFF. For the CDR3, the DNA is TGTGCCAGCAGCTCGGGACAGTACTGGAATGAGCAGTTCTTC.

In its sample, this clone was seen a few times. The genes are TRBV19 and TRBJ1-4, with TRBD1 matching 7 bases. Germline V lookup: CDR1 LNHDA, CDR2 SQIVND (reference sequence). V lost 10 bases, J lost 2 bases, and 4 bases stayed unmatched. The CDR3 sequence is 13 residues long. CDR3: CATTGATNEKLFF. DNA for the CDR3: TGTGCCACCACAGGGGCGACTAATGAAAAACTGTTTTTT.

V usage is TRBV6-1 and J usage is TRBJ1-5; no clear D gene. Trimming removed 3 bases at V and 6 bases at J, with 12 bases between. The V gene's germline CDR1 is MNHNS and CDR2 SASEGT. The CDR3 totals 14 residues. CDR3 DNA sequence: TGTGCCAGCAGTGACCCCCCGACTGGTCAGCCCCAGCATTTT. It translates to CASSDPPTGQPQHF.

This chain joins TRBV9 and TRBJ1-1; tentative D call: TRBD1 (6 bases). The CDR3 extends over 17 amino acids. V was clipped by 0 bases and J by 3 bases, with 18 bases between them. Germline V gene data show CDR1 as SGDLS and CDR2 as YYNGEE. CDR3 loop: CASSVGAGGPGDTEAFF. As DNA, the CDR3 is TGTGCCAGCAGCGTAGGGGCCGGGGGGCCCGGGGACACTGAAGCTTTCTTT. The entire variable domain, with the rest obtained from reference TRBV9 and TRBJ1-1, is as follows: DSGVTQTPKHLITATGQRVTLRCSPRSGDLSVYWYQQSLDQGLQFLIQYYNGEERAKGNILERFSAQQFPDLHSELNLSSLELGDSALYFCASSVGAGGPGDTEAFFGQGTRLTVV.

The chain uses TRBV11-2 and TRBJ2-1, with TRBD2 as a possible D gene (5 bases). Between the trimmed V and J ends, which lost 2 bases and 10 bases, there was a span of 12 bases. The CDR3 runs 13 residues. The germline V gene has CDR1 SGHAT and CDR2 FQNNGV. Written as DNA, the CDR3 is TGTGCCAGCAGCTTACTAATCCAGCGGGAGCAGTTCTTC. Its protein is CASSLLIQREQFF.

This clone was detected once. V and J are TRBV10-2 and TRBJ2-3, with no clear D. Trimming removed 6 bases at V and 8 bases at J, with 12 bases between. This CDR3 region has 12 residues. Germline V gives CDR1 WSHSY, CDR2 SAAADI. This chain's CDR3 is CASSEFPGTQYF. The CDR3 bases are TGCGCCAGCAGCGAATTCCCCGGTACGCAGTATTTT.

In this sample, this clone turned up once. The V gene is TRBV11-2, the J gene TRBJ2-3, with 10 bases that match TRBD2. The CDR3 contains 17 residues. Unmatched junction bases numbered 9, after V lost 1 base and J lost 5 bases. Germline CDR1 is SGHAT and CDR2 is FQNNGV. CDR3 residues: CASSLAQTSGIQDTQYF. CDR3 nucleotide sequence: TGTGCCAGCAGCTTAGCCCAAACTAGCGGGATTCAAGATACGCAGTATTTT. Based on the CDR3 plus reference TRBV11-2 and TRBJ2-3, the full variable domain is EAGVAQSPRYKIIEKRQSVAFWCNPISGHATLYWYQQILGQGPKLLIQFQNNGVVDDSQLPKDRFSAERLKGVDSTLKIQPAKLEDSAVYLCASSLAQTSGIQDTQYFGPGTRLTVL.

V and J are TRBV9 and TRBJ1-2, with TRBD1 as a possible D gene (5 bases). This CDR3 spans 15 amino acids. Trimming shortened V by 10 bases and J by 1 base, and 20 bases separated the two germline ends. Per germline, CDR1 SGDLS and CDR2 YYNGEE. Here the CDR3 reads CAAGNTTDLNYGYTF. Here the CDR3 DNA reads TGTGCCGCTGGGAACACGACAGACCTTAACTATGGCTACACCTTC.

This clone has more than one count but fewer than ten. The CDR3 coding sequence is TGTGCCAGTAGCGGATCGCGACTAGCGGGGGCGCCCCCTCAAGAGACCCAGTACTTC. Protein: CASSGSRLAGAPPQETQYF. This chain connects TRBV19 to TRBJ2-5, with 12 bases aligning to TRBD2. Unmatched junction bases numbered 16, after V lost 6 bases and J lost 2 bases. The CDR3 is 19 amino acids. Germline CDR1 reads LNHDA; CDR2 reads SQIVND (reference sequence).

This CDR3 reads CASSIGLAKFTDTQYF. The CDR3 region has the DNA TGCGCCAGCAGCATAGGACTGGCCAAATTCACAGATACGCAGTATTTT. This rearrangement joins TRBV5-1 to TRBJ2-3; D is perhaps TRBD2 (5 bases). The V and J ends lost 4 bases and 2 bases respectively, with 17 bases between them. The germline CDR1 and CDR2 sequences are SGHRS and YFSETQ. CDR3 length: 16 amino acids. Full variable domain (rest looked up from reference TRBV5-1 and TRBJ2-3): KAGVTQTPRYLIKTRGQQVTLSCSPISGHRSVSWYQQTPGQGLQFLFEYFSETQRNKGNFPGRFSGRQFSNSRSEMNVSTLELGDSALYLCASSIGLAKFTDTQYFGPGTRLTVL.